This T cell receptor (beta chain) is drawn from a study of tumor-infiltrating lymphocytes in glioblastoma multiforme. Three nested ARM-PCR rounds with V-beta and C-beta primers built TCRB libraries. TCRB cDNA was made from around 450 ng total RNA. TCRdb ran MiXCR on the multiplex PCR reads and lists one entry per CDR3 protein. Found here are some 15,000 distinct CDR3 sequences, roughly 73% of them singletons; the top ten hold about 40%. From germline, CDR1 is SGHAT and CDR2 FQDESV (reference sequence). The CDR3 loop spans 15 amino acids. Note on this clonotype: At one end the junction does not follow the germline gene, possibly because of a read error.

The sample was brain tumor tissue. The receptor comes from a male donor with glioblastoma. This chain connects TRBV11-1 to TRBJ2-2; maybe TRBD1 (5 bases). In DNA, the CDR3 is TGTGCCAGCAGCTCGATGGCGAAGGACACCGAGGAGCTGTTTTTT. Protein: CASSSMAKDTEELFF.